This T cell receptor beta chain appears in the sequencing data of a study of radiotherapy plus CTLA-4 blockade in lung cancer. Background on the study: Objective responses arose in approximately 19% of patients, and 31% experienced disease control.

The table came from immunoSEQ multiplex PCR; TCRdb's copy has only in-frame clones and leaves some out. The data contain roughly 32,000 clones, 60% to 75% of them singletons. Concerning this clone itself: Its antigen is still unknown.

Whole-study results and caveats: Early blood T cell clone dynamics, with interferon-beta, were reported to best predict response. Peripheral blood showed expansion of tumor-derived TCR clones after radiotherapy and ipilimumab.

The study gave focal radiation plus ipilimumab CTLA-4 blockade to patients with chemo-refractory metastatic non-small-cell lung cancer. The germline V and J ends were trimmed by 0 bases and 1 base, with 14 bases remaining between them. The CDR3 spans 17 residues. Germline values: CDR1 LGHNA, CDR2 YNFKEQ. The clonotype comes from a human donor with non-small cell lung cancer who had stable disease on radiotherapy plus ipilimumab. The chain is built from TRBV4-2 and TRBJ2-3, with a tentative D call TRBD2 (7 bases). The specimen comprised peripheral blood, sampled from a patient treated with radiotherapy plus ipilimumab. This CDR3 reads CASSQEGGGRGTDTQYF. CDR3 bases: TGTGCCAGCAGCCAAGAAGGCGGGGGCAGGGGCACAGATACGCAGTATTTT.